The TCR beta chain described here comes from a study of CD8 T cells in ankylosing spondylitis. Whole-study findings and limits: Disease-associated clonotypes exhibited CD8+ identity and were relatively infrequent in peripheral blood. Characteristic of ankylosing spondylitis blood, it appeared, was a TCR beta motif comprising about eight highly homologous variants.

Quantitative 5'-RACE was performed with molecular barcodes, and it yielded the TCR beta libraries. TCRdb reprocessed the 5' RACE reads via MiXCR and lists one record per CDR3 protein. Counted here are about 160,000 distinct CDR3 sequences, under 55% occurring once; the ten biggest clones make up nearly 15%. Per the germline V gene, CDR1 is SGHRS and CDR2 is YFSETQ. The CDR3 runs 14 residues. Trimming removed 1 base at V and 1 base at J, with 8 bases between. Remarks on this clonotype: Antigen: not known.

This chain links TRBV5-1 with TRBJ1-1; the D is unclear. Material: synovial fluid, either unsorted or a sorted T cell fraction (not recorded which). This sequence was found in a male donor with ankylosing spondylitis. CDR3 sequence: CASSLFLSNTEAFF. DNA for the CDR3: TGCGCCAGCAGCTTGTTTCTGTCGAACACTGAAGCTTTCTTT.